These 22 T cell receptor beta chains were sequenced from one sample in a study of T cell repertoires in cytomegalovirus infection. Their antigens are not known. TCRdb reprocessed the reads via MiXCR and lists one record per CDR3 protein. The top ten clones hold around an eighth of a sample with around 360,000 distinct CDR3 sequences, nearly 35% of them seen once. Sample: cultured PBMCs, taken from culture after CMV antigen stimulation. These receptors all come from a human donor in good health (CMV status not recorded). Some clones in this sample may be carry-over from other donors' samples.

This clonotype was detected a few times. CDR3 coding DNA: TGCAGTGCTCAACCGAGCGGCCTCTCCTACAATGAGCAGTTCTTC. Translating gives CSAQPSGLSYNEQFF. V is TRBV20-1 and J is TRBJ2-1; D may be TRBD2 (5 bases). Trimming left V 5 bases short and J 0 bases short, with 14 bases between. Germline loops: CDR1 DFQATT, CDR2 SNEGSKA (reference sequence). This CDR3 spans 15 amino acids.

This clonotype turned up a few times. In DNA form, the CDR3 reads TGTGCCAGCAGTCGCCCCTCTTCCGGGACAGAGTACGAGCAGTACTTC. The encoded protein is CASSRPSSGTEYEQYF. The chain carries TRBV28 and TRBJ2-7; the match to TRBD1 covers 7 bases. The J segment lost 4 bases and the V segment lost 5 bases, leaving 14 bases of the junction unmatched. Germline values: CDR1 MDHEN, CDR2 SYDVKM. The CDR3 sequence is 16 residues long.

The rearrangement links TRBV11-2 to TRBJ2-1, with a weak D call TRBD1 (6 bases). The germline V and J ends were trimmed by 6 bases and 2 bases, with 20 bases remaining between them. The CDR3 covers 17 residues. Germline V gene sequence: CDR1 SGHAT, CDR2 FQNNGV. For the CDR3, the DNA is TGTGCCAGCAGACTCCCCTCCCGGTGGGGGCCCTACAATGAGCAGTTCTTC. Translated, it gives CASRLPSRWGPYNEQFF.

The rearrangement links TRBV11-2 to TRBJ2-5, with a tentative D call TRBD2 (5 bases). The germline V gene has CDR1 SGHAT and CDR2 FQNNGV. The V and J ends lost 5 bases and 5 bases respectively, with 15 bases between them. CDR3 length: 14 residues. DNA for the CDR3: TGTGCCAGCAGCCCTCGGGGTCAATCGGAGACCCAGTACTTC. Residues: CASSPRGQSETQYF.

The chain uses TRBV19 and TRBJ1-1; D remains unclear. The CDR3 spans 12 residues. V dropped 7 bases and J dropped 1 base, with 7 bases sitting between them. Germline CDR1 LNHDA, CDR2 SQIVND (reference sequence). DNA of the CDR3: TGTGCCAGTACGAAGGAGAACACTGAAGCTTTCTTT. Residues: CASTKENTEAFF.

DNA for the CDR3: TGTGCCAGCAGTTACTCCCAGGGTGGCGAGCAGTACGTC. It is translated as CASSYSQGGEQYV. The chain uses TRBV6-2 or TRBV6-3 and TRBJ2-7; D is possibly TRBD1 (5 bases). Germline V lookup: CDR1 MNHEY, CDR2 SVGEGT. The germline V and J ends were trimmed by 0 bases and 6 bases, with 9 bases remaining between them. CDR3 length: 13 residues.

The CDR3 reads CATSVRGSGADTQYF. CDR3 coding DNA: TGTGCCACCAGTGTGCGGGGGAGCGGGGCAGATACGCAGTATTTT. This chain links TRBV24-1 with TRBJ2-3, with 7 bases lining up with TRBD2. The CDR3 runs to 15 residues. V was pared by 5 bases and J by 4 bases, with 8 bases of the junction left unmatched. CDR1 KGHDR and CDR2 SFDVKD come from the germline V gene.

This clonotype was seen only a few times. The chain combines TRBV4-2 with TRBJ1-5; no clear D. The CDR3 covers 15 residues. Germline CDR1 reads LGHNA; CDR2 reads YNFKEQ. Trimming pared 0 bases from V and 3 bases from J, leaving 9 bases between. The CDR3, as DNA: TGTGCCAGCAGCCAAGATAGTGAGATCAATCAGCCCCAGCATTTT. Translation gives CASSQDSEINQPQHF.

The V and J genes are TRBV7-9 and TRBJ2-7; the D gene is possibly TRBD2 (5 bases). V lost 5 bases to trimming and J lost 2 bases, with 13 bases between them. The CDR3 covers 14 residues. CDR1 and CDR2 from the germline V gene are SEHNR and FQNEAQ (reference sequence). CDR3 coding DNA: TGTGCCAGCAGCCCCCGGACGGGAACCTACGAGCAGTACTTC. The encoded protein is CASSPRTGTYEQYF.

V and J are TRBV28 and TRBJ2-7; no definite D call. The V gene's germline CDR1 is MDHEN and CDR2 SYDVKM. The CDR3 is 14 amino acids. The CDR3 here is CASSSMSAEYGQYV. The CDR3 region has the DNA TGTGCCAGCAGTTCTATGTCCGCCGAGTACGGGCAGTACGTC.

Comment on this clonotype: Without the conserved terminal phenylalanine or tryptophan, this CDR3 likely stems from a read error. The rearrangement links TRBV5-5 to TRBJ2-2; TRBD2 aligns across 11 bases. The germline gives CDR1 SGHKS, CDR2 YYEKEE (reference sequence). The CDR3 covers 16 residues. The ends lost 3 bases at V and 0 bases at J; junction bases unmatched: 1. The CDR3 loop reads CASSWGLAANTGELFC. The CDR3 DNA follows: TGTGCCAGCAGCTGGGGACTAGCGGCGAACACCGGGGAGCTGTTTTGT.

The chain combines TRBV7-2 with TRBJ2-7, with 7 bases aligning to TRBD2. J was trimmed by 5 bases and V by 5 bases; bases with no gene match: 12. Looked up from germline, CDR1 is SGHTA and CDR2 is FQGNSA. The CDR3 covers 15 residues. The CDR3, as DNA: TGTGCCAGCAGCCCCCGTGGCGGGAGATTCAACGAGCAGTACGTC. It is translated as CASSPRGGRFNEQYV.

The rearrangement joins TRBV6-2 or TRBV6-3 to TRBJ2-1, with D uncertain. V lost 5 bases and J 6 bases, leaving 14 bases between the germline ends. The CDR3 runs to 14 residues. The V gene's germline CDR1 is MNHEY and CDR2 SVGEGT. CDR3 region: CASSKDPAGNEQFF. The CDR3 nucleotides are TGTGCCAGCAGTAAAGACCCGGCCGGCAATGAGCAGTTCTTC.

V usage is TRBV7-2 and J usage is TRBJ1-2; D ambiguous. V lost 3 bases, J lost 4 bases, and 9 bases lay in between. Germline lookup yields CDR1 SGHTA and CDR2 FQGNSA. The CDR3 extends over 13 amino acids. The CDR3 region has the DNA TGTGCCAGCAGCTTCAACAGATTCTATGGCTACACCTTC. This encodes CASSFNRFYGYTF.

The chain couples TRBV7-2 to TRBJ2-3; D is possibly TRBD2 (6 bases). V shed 1 base and J shed 5 bases, with 19 bases lying between them. The germline gives CDR1 SGHTA, CDR2 FQGNSA. The CDR3 totals 17 residues. CDR3 sequence: CASSLGGRDGTLDTQYF. The CDR3, as DNA: TGTGCCAGCAGCTTAGGAGGTCGGGACGGGACTTTAGATACGCAGTATTTT. Together with reference TRBV7-2 and TRBJ2-3, the CDR3 gives the full variable domain: GAGVSQSPSNKVTEKGKDVELRCDPISGHTALYWYRQSLGQGLEFLIYFQGNSAPDKSGLPSDRFSAERTGGSVSTLTIQRTQQEDSAVYLCASSLGGRDGTLDTQYFGPGTRLTVL.

This clonotype was counted only a few times. The chain carries TRBV6-2 or TRBV6-3 and TRBJ2-7; possible D gene TRBD1, 6 bases. This CDR3 has 13 amino acids. Deletions cut 6 bases from V and 4 bases from J, with 13 bases between. Per germline, CDR1 MNHEY and CDR2 SVGEGT. CDR3 sequence (DNA): TGTGCCAGCAGCATACAGGGTGTGTACGAGCAGTACTTC. Its protein is CASSIQGVYEQYF.

V usage is TRBV20-1 and J usage is TRBJ2-5, with 13 bases identical to TRBD2. V trimming: 6 bases; J trimming: 5 bases; junction bases outside the gene matches: 3. The V gene's germline CDR1 is DFQATT and CDR2 SNEGSKA (reference sequence). The CDR3 contains 13 residues. CDR3 loop: CSAGLAGVETQYF. The CDR3 DNA is TGCAGTGCCGGACTAGCGGGAGTTGAGACCCAGTACTTC.

The chain couples TRBV20-1 to TRBJ2-7; TRBD2 agrees at 14 bases. Germline assignment: CDR1 DFQATT and CDR2 SNEGSKA (reference sequence). The CDR3 loop spans 15 amino acids. The ends lost 6 bases at V and 6 bases at J; junction bases unmatched: 10. This CDR3 is CSATQGTSGSSEQYF. Here the CDR3 DNA reads TGCAGTGCAACCCAGGGGACTAGCGGGAGTAGCGAGCAGTACTTC.

The J gene is TRBJ1-5, the V gene TRBV12-3 or TRBV12-4; no clear D. This CDR3 comprises 14 residues. Trimming stripped 3 bases from V and 2 bases from J, with 8 bases between. CDR3 amino acids: CASSLGMGNQPQHF. The CDR3 nucleotides read TGTGCCAGCAGTTTGGGTATGGGCAATCAGCCCCAGCATTTT.

The chain uses TRBV7-6 and TRBJ2-1, with TRBD2 matching 8 bases. The germline V gene encodes CDR1 SGHVS and CDR2 FNYEAQ. V shed 5 bases, J shed 0 bases, and the junction held 6 bases outside the gene matches. This CDR3 comprises 16 residues. The CDR3 region is CASSPSGGSSYNEQFF. CDR3 nucleotides: TGTGCCAGCAGCCCAAGCGGGGGAAGCTCCTACAATGAGCAGTTCTTC.

At least ten counts were recorded for this clonotype. The V gene is TRBV7-9, the J gene TRBJ2-1, with D possibly TRBD2 on 5 matching bases. There are 16 residues in the CDR3. The V gene's germline CDR1 is SEHNR and CDR2 FQNEAQ (reference sequence). V was cut by 3 bases and J by 0 bases, with 12 bases left in between. DNA for the CDR3: TGTGCCAGCAGCTTCGAACCGGGGAGCTCCTACAATGAGCAGTTCTTC. This sequence encodes CASSFEPGSSYNEQFF.

The sample holds many counts of this clonotype. The J gene is TRBJ1-1, the V gene TRBV7-2; D unclear. Germline CDR1 reads SGHTA; CDR2 reads FQGNSA. Trimming removed 5 bases from V and 9 bases from J, with 16 bases in between. This CDR3 comprises 13 residues. CDR3: CASSPGRSQKAFF. CDR3 nucleotide sequence: TGTGCCAGCAGCCCCGGGAGGTCGCAAAAAGCTTTCTTT.